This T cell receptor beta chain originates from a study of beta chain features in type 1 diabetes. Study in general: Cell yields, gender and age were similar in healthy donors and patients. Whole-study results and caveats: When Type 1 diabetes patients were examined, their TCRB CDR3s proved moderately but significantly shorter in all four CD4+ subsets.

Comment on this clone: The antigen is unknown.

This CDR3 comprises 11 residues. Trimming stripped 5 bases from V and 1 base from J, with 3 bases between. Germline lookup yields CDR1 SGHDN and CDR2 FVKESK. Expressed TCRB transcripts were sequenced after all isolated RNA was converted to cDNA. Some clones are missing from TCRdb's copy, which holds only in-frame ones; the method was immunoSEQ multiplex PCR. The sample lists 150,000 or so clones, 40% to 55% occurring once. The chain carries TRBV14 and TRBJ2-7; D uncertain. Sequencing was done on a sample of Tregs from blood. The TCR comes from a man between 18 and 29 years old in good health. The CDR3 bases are TGTGCCAGCAGCATATCCTACGAGCAGTACTTC. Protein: CASSISYEQYF.